Presented here are 3 T cell receptor beta chains from one specimen sequenced in a study of identical twins. TCRdb used MiXCR to reprocess the 5' RACE reads, holding one entry per CDR3 protein. This sample carries roughly 710,000 distinct CDR3 sequences, around 6.1% of them seen once, and the ten largest clones take roughly 2%. Sample: naive T cells sorted from blood. The receptors were sampled from a man in his late teens or twenties in good health.

This clonotype was seen a handful of times. The chain is built from TRBV20-1 and TRBJ2-7; TRBD1 matches 11 bases. Germline-derived CDR1 and CDR2 are DFQATT and SNEGSKA (reference sequence). J was trimmed by 4 bases and V by 5 bases; bases with no gene match: 10. This CDR3 region has 15 residues. The CDR3 region has the DNA TGCAGTGCTTTTTCCGGGACAGGGGGATATTACGAGCAGTACTTC. Translation gives CSAFSGTGGYYEQYF.

In its sample, this clonotype was seen many times. At one of its ends the junction is not consistent with the germline gene, which may arise from a read error. The rearrangement joins TRBV20-1 to TRBJ2-5; no clear D. The CDR3 consists of 12 residues. Germline CDR1 is DFQATT and CDR2 is SNEGSKA (reference sequence). This chain's CDR3 is CSARLIQGTQYF. The CDR3 DNA reads as TGCAGTGCTAGGTTGATCCAAGGGACCCAGTACTTC.

There are many counts of this clonotype. V gene TRBV5-1 combines with J gene TRBJ1-2, with a possible D match to TRBD1 (6 bases). Trimming cost V 4 bases and J 6 bases, with 25 bases left between them. CDR3 length: 17 amino acids. In germline, CDR1 is SGHRS, CDR2 YFSETQ. In DNA form, the CDR3 reads TGCGCCAGCAGCCCCCTTCCCCACCAGACAGGAACCAATGGCTACACCTTC. It encodes CASSPLPHQTGTNGYTF. Filled out from reference TRBV5-1 and TRBJ1-2, the complete variable domain reads KAGVTQTPRYLIKTRGQQVTLSCSPISGHRSVSWYQQTPGQGLQFLFEYFSETQRNKGNFPGRFSGRQFSNSRSEMNVSTLELGDSALYLCASSPLPHQTGTNGYTFGSGTRLTVV.